Listed here is a single T cell receptor beta chain. The CDR3 consists of 15 residues. Germline V gene sequence: CDR1 SEHNR, CDR2 FQNEAQ (reference sequence). Trimming shortened V by 2 bases and J by 2 bases, and 12 bases separated the two germline ends. Methods used by the authors: Using reference gene primer amplification, nucleated cell counts were estimated. Produced via immunoSEQ multiplex PCR; TCRdb's table is partial and in-frame only. For V, J and clone size, that table is used; D and trimming come from the DNA. The sample consists of tens of thousands of clones, about 86% of them appearing once. This entry comes from a study of blood T cell repertoires in COVID-19. About the study: Sites across the United States, Italy and Spain contributed samples from acute and convalescent COVID-19. The analysed material was cDNA or gDNA that came from T cells, B-cell-depleted T cells, or PBMCs.

This chain uses TRBV7-9 with TRBJ2-5, with D maybe TRBD2 (6 bases). The sequence was obtained from a man aged 50 to 60 with acute or convalescent COVID-19. Sample: peripheral blood. CDR3 DNA: TGTGCCAGCAGCTTACCTTTGGGGGGACAAGAGACCCAGTACTTC. Protein sequence: CASSLPLGGQETQYF.